The 31 T cell receptor beta chains below all came from one sample that was sequenced in a study of blood T cell repertoires in COVID-19. Clones were read by immunoSEQ multiplex PCR, and TCRdb kept only the in-frame ones, dropping some. The table shows about 40,000 clones, with more than 85% occurring only once. The sequenced sample was peripheral blood. The receptor source for this set is a man between 45 and 60 years old in a cohort sampled during active COVID-19.

The genes are TRBV6-5 and TRBJ2-2, with D possibly TRBD2 on 5 matching bases. Germline V lookup: CDR1 MNHEY, CDR2 SVGAGI. Trimming pared 8 bases from V and 3 bases from J, leaving 13 bases between. CDR3 length: 14 amino acids. This CDR3 is CASGLNGYTGELFF. The CDR3 DNA sequence: TGTGCCAGCGGACTTAATGGATACACCGGGGAGCTGTTTTTT.

The chain couples TRBV3-1 (or the pseudogene TRBV3-2) to TRBJ2-1; TRBD2 aligns across 15 bases. The J segment lost 1 base and the V segment lost 5 bases, leaving 9 bases of the junction unmatched. CDR3 length equals 19 residues. Germline V gives CDR1 LGHDT, CDR2 YNNKEL (reference sequence). In nucleotides, the CDR3 is TGTGCCAGCAGCTCAGGACTAGCGGGAGGGGTTAAGTCCTACAATGAGCAGTTCTTC. It yields the protein CASSSGLAGGVKSYNEQFF.

The genes are TRBV10-3 and TRBJ1-4; 7 bases fit TRBD1. V shed 9 bases, J shed 4 bases, and the junction held 5 bases outside the gene matches. The CDR3 totals 13 residues. From germline, CDR1 is ENHRY and CDR2 SYGVKD. CDR3 loop: CAIAGTVNEKLFF. In DNA, the CDR3 is TGTGCCATAGCCGGGACAGTTAATGAAAAACTGTTTTTT.

Here the CDR3 reads CAWSVRWDRDDNQPQHF. CDR3 coding DNA: TGTGCCTGGAGTGTAAGATGGGACAGAGATGACAATCAGCCCCAGCATTTT. The J gene is TRBJ1-5, the V gene TRBV30, with TRBD1 matching 7 bases. CDR3 length equals 17 residues. Germline-derived CDR1 and CDR2 are GTSNPN and SVGIG (reference sequence). The junction had 11 bases not matched to a gene; V was cut back by 0 bases and J by 3 bases.

J is TRBJ2-2 and V is TRBV11-3; D is possibly TRBD1 (5 bases). V was trimmed by 5 bases and J by 6 bases, leaving 10 bases between them. Germline loops: CDR1 SGHNT, CDR2 YENEEA. There are 13 residues in the CDR3. The CDR3 protein is CASSPQGAGELFF. The CDR3 bases are TGTGCCAGCAGCCCCCAAGGGGCCGGGGAGCTGTTTTTT.

This clone was seen only a few times. This chain joins TRBV29-1 and TRBJ1-1, with D uncertain. CDR1 is SQVTM, CDR2 ANQGSEA, per germline. The CDR3 sequence is 10 residues long. V was pared by 4 bases and J by 4 bases, with 4 bases between. DNA of the CDR3: TGCAGCGTTGTACTCACTGAAGCTTTCTTT. Protein: CSVVLTEAFF.

This sequence joins TRBV25-1 and TRBJ1-1; possibly TRBD1 for D (5 bases). The CDR3 sequence is 11 residues long. Germline lookup yields CDR1 MGHDK and CDR2 SYGVNS. The V end lost 4 bases, the J end lost 6 bases, and 6 bases lay between the germline ends. The CDR3 is CASSVTAEAFF. The CDR3 DNA reads TGTGCCAGCAGTGTGACAGCTGAAGCTTTCTTT.

The chain carries TRBV6-2 or TRBV6-3 and TRBJ1-6, with a tentative D call TRBD1 (5 bases). Deletions cut 2 bases from V and 12 bases from J, with 11 bases between. Germline V gene sequence: CDR1 MNHEY, CDR2 SVGEGT. The CDR3 length is 13 residues. This CDR3 reads CASSYARDRPLHF. The CDR3 nucleotides are TGTGCCAGCAGTTACGCCAGGGATAGACCCCTCCACTTT.

V gene TRBV9 combines with J gene TRBJ1-6; no clear D. CDR3 length: 12 residues. V lost 3 bases to trimming and J lost 8 bases, with 6 bases between them. Germline CDR1 reads SGDLS; CDR2 reads YYNGEE. The CDR3 here is CASSEGDSPLHF. The CDR3 coding sequence is TGTGCCAGCAGCGAAGGAGATTCACCCCTCCACTTT.

This clone was seen once. This chain uses TRBV5-6 with TRBJ1-5; perhaps TRBD1 as D (6 bases). The CDR3 totals 14 residues. V was pared by 6 bases and J by 0 bases, with 10 bases between. Per the germline V gene, CDR1 is SGHDT and CDR2 is YYEEEE. CDR3 amino acids: CASIKGVSNQPQHF. In nucleotides, the CDR3 is TGTGCCAGCATCAAGGGGGTTAGCAATCAGCCCCAGCATTTT.

In DNA, the CDR3 is TGCGCCAGCAGCCAAGATGAGGGAAATCAGCCCCAGCATTTT. Residues: CASSQDEGNQPQHF. J is TRBJ1-5 and V is TRBV4-3; no definite D call. V lost 0 bases, J lost 4 bases, and 7 bases lay in between. The CDR3 covers 14 residues. The germline V gene encodes CDR1 LGHNA and CDR2 YSLEER.

The chain couples TRBV9 to TRBJ2-5; 7 bases map to TRBD2. V shed 0 bases, J shed 5 bases, and the junction held 10 bases outside the gene matches. This CDR3 region has 16 residues. Germline V CDR1 and CDR2: SGDLS, YYNGEE. CDR3 nucleotides: TGTGCCAGCAGCGTAGAGGCGGGAGTCATGTACGAGACCCAGTACTTC. Protein product: CASSVEAGVMYETQYF.

This clone was observed once. This chain joins TRBV6-4 and TRBJ2-1; D may be TRBD1 (7 bases). Trimming removed 5 bases at V and 9 bases at J, with 20 bases between. The CDR3 covers 15 residues. Per the germline V gene, CDR1 is MRHNA and CDR2 is SNTAGT. The chain's CDR3 is CASSILAGGYVEQFF. The CDR3 coding sequence is TGTGCCAGCAGTATTCTCGCAGGGGGGTACGTTGAGCAGTTCTTC.

This chain joins TRBV27 and TRBJ2-3, with 8 nucleotides matching TRBD2. V was pared by 3 bases and J by 2 bases, with 7 bases of the junction left unmatched. This CDR3 has 16 residues. Germline V gene lookup returns CDR1 MNHEY and CDR2 SMNVEV (reference sequence). The CDR3 DNA is TGTGCCAGCAGTTTTGGGACTAGAAGTCTCACAGATACGCAGTATTTT. This translates into CASSFGTRSLTDTQYF.

The chain carries TRBV18 and TRBJ2-1; a possible D gene is TRBD2 (5 bases). Germline loops: CDR1 KGHSH, CDR2 LQKENI. This CDR3 has 13 amino acids. V was pared by 2 bases and J by 9 bases, with 11 bases between. CDR3 sequence reads: CASSPSEGTEQFF. For the CDR3, the DNA is TGTGCCAGCTCACCATCTGAGGGTACTGAGCAGTTCTTC.

J is TRBJ2-7 and V is TRBV7-9, with 8 bases fitting TRBD2. The CDR3 extends over 15 amino acids. Germline V gene lookup returns CDR1 SEHNR and CDR2 FQNEAQ (reference sequence). Trimming at V came to 1 base and at J to 6 bases, leaving 8 bases not matched to a gene. CDR3 region: CASSLVQRECLEQYV. CDR3 coding DNA: TGTGCCAGCAGCTTAGTACAGCGGGAGTGCCTCGAGCAGTACGTC.

The chain couples TRBV6-5 to TRBJ1-2; D gene ambiguous. V lost 2 bases to trimming and J lost 2 bases, with 12 bases between them. The length of the CDR3 is 15 residues. The germline gives CDR1 MNHEY, CDR2 SVGAGI. This CDR3 is CASSYMWGENYGYTF. As DNA, the CDR3 is TGTGCCAGCAGTTACATGTGGGGAGAGAACTATGGCTACACCTTC.

The chain couples TRBV9 to TRBJ2-5; maybe TRBD2 (5 bases). The CDR3 has 15 residues. Germline V gene data show CDR1 as SGDLS and CDR2 as YYNGEE. Trimming took off 4 bases at V and 5 bases at J, with 18 bases between the two ends. As DNA, the CDR3 is TGTGCCAGCAGCCTAGCCCCTGCCCCAAGCGAGACCCAGTACTTC. It codes for CASSLAPAPSETQYF.

The chain employs TRBV4-3 and TRBJ2-2, with D unresolved. Trimming took off 0 bases at V and 3 bases at J, with 8 bases between the two ends. CDR3 length equals 15 residues. Germline CDR1 LGHNA, CDR2 YSLEER. The CDR3 nucleotides are TGCGCCAGCAGCCAAGAAACGGGTTACACCGGGGAGCTGTTTTTT. Translating it yields CASSQETGYTGELFF.

V gene TRBV9 combines with J gene TRBJ2-5; a weak D match, TRBD2 (5 bases). The CDR3 runs 13 residues. In germline, CDR1 is SGDLS, CDR2 YYNGEE. V lost 2 bases to trimming and J lost 5 bases, with 10 bases between them. CDR3 in DNA: TGTGCCAGCAGCGTCATTAGCGACGAGACCCAGTACTTC. Its protein is CASSVISDETQYF. Full variable domain (rest looked up from reference TRBV9 and TRBJ2-5): DSGVTQTPKHLITATGQRVTLRCSPRSGDLSVYWYQQSLDQGLQFLIQYYNGEERAKGNILERFSAQQFPDLHSELNLSSLELGDSALYFCASSVISDETQYFGPGTRLLVL.

A few counts support this clone. The chain links TRBV7-9 to TRBJ1-1; weak D call: TRBD1 (5 bases). V lost 5 bases and J lost 8, with 15 bases in between. Germline V CDR1 and CDR2: SEHNR, FQNEAQ (reference sequence). The CDR3 length is 13 residues. CDR3 amino acids: CASSPRLPGEAFF. CDR3 DNA sequence: TGTGCCAGCAGCCCACGGCTCCCAGGGGAAGCTTTCTTT.

CDR3 nucleotide sequence: TGTGCCAGCAGTTACTCTTCTAGTGAGCAGTTCTTC. This encodes CASSYSSSEQFF. V usage is TRBV6-6 and J usage is TRBJ2-1, with no clear D. CDR1 is MNHNY and CDR2 is SVGAGI in the germline V gene (reference sequence). V lost 0 bases, J lost 9 bases, and 6 bases lay in between. The CDR3 is 12 amino acids.

The chain employs TRBV7-9 and TRBJ1-5, with no clear D. V lost 5 bases, J lost 7 bases, and 12 bases lay in between. The germline V gene encodes CDR1 SEHNR and CDR2 FQNEAQ (reference sequence). The CDR3 runs 13 residues. The DNA for the CDR3 is TGTGCCAGCAGCCCAGGCGGAGGGCAGCCCCAGCATTTT. Translating gives CASSPGGGQPQHF.

The chain carries TRBV27 and TRBJ1-1; 8 bases line up with TRBD1. The CDR3 loop spans 12 amino acids. CDR1 and CDR2 (germline): MNHEY, SMNVEV (reference sequence). Trimming took 6 bases from V and 3 from J; bases not matched to a gene: 0. This chain's CDR3 is CASRQGDTEAFF. CDR3 bases: TGTGCCAGCAGACAGGGGGACACTGAAGCTTTCTTT.

This clone was seen a single time. The rearrangement links TRBV28 to TRBJ1-1, with D hard to call. This CDR3 comprises 13 residues. V was cut by 10 bases and J by 1 base, with 13 bases left in between. Germline CDR1 is MDHEN and CDR2 is SYDVKM. This CDR3 is CATLPPANTEAFF. The DNA of the CDR3 is TGTGCCACACTACCCCCGGCGAACACTGAAGCTTTCTTT.

This rearrangement joins TRBV27 to TRBJ1-5; 10 bases agree with TRBD1. Germline V gene sequence: CDR1 MNHEY, CDR2 SMNVEV (reference sequence). After removal of 8 bases from V and 6 bases from J, the junction contained 10 bases not matched to a gene. The CDR3 covers 15 residues. The CDR3 nucleotides read TGTGCCAGCCGCCTGGCGGGACAGGGGAGTCAGCCCCAGCATTTT. As protein: CASRLAGQGSQPQHF.

The chain uses TRBV3-1 (or the pseudogene TRBV3-2) and TRBJ2-7; 7 bases agree with TRBD2. Germline trimming cut 6 bases from V and 1 base from J; bases unmatched to any gene: 12. Germline-derived CDR1 and CDR2 are LGHDT and YNNKEL (reference sequence). The CDR3 covers 16 residues. The CDR3: CASSRSFSGPSYEQYF. Here the CDR3 DNA reads TGTGCCAGCAGTCGTTCTTTTAGCGGGCCTTCCTACGAGCAGTACTTC.

The genes are TRBV6-5 and TRBJ2-1; a weak D match, TRBD2 (5 bases). CDR1 is MNHEY, CDR2 SVGAGI, per germline. This CDR3 is built from 16 residues. Trimming stripped 4 bases from V and 2 bases from J, with 15 bases between. CDR3 residues: CASSSKIGLAYNEQFF. In DNA, the CDR3 is TGTGCCAGCAGTTCAAAGATAGGACTCGCCTACAATGAGCAGTTCTTC.

The chain carries TRBV27 and TRBJ1-1; TRBD1 aligns across 8 bases. The CDR3 consists of 14 residues. Trimming took 5 bases from V and 3 from J; bases not matched to a gene: 5. Looked up from germline, CDR1 is MNHEY and CDR2 is SMNVEV (reference sequence). Here the CDR3 reads CASSPTGAYTEAFF. CDR3 nucleotides: TGTGCCAGCAGTCCGACAGGGGCGTACACTGAAGCTTTCTTT.

The chain links TRBV25-1 to TRBJ2-7; TRBD1 matches at 9 bases. Losses at the gene ends were 5 bases for V and 5 bases for J; bases not matched to a gene: 7. The CDR3 has 14 amino acids. The germline CDR1 and CDR2 sequences are MGHDK and SYGVNS. The DNA of the CDR3 is TGTGCCAGCAGTATCCGGGACAGGGTTGACGAGCAGTACTTC. Translated, it gives CASSIRDRVDEQYF.

The DNA of the CDR3 is TGTGCCAGCAGCGTAGGTGCGCAGGGAAGACAAAATTCACCCCTCCACTTT. Amino acids: CASSVGAQGRQNSPLHF. The chain has TRBV9 and TRBJ1-6; a possible D gene is TRBD1 (5 bases). The germline V and J ends were trimmed by 0 bases and 7 bases, with 17 bases remaining between them. The CDR3 consists of 17 residues. CDR1 and CDR2 from the germline V gene are SGDLS and YYNGEE.